The 23 T cell receptor beta chains below all came from one sample that was sequenced in a study of T cell repertoires in breast cancer. An expanded emulsion RT-PCR with primers for all TCR V genes paired CD8+ T cell chains. A second nested PCR with blocking oligonucleotides suppressed unpaired genes. Each CDR3 protein gets one entry after TCRdb re-called the emulsion pairing reads with MiXCR. This table holds approximately 40,000 distinct CDR3 sequences, 45% found once. The sample comprised CD8+ T cells. All receptors come from a pool of human donors with breast cancer or a healthy control (not recorded which).

This clonotype was detected only a few times. J is TRBJ2-3 and V is TRBV5-1, with 11 bases aligning to TRBD2. From germline, CDR1 is SGHRS and CDR2 YFSETQ. Unmatched junction bases numbered 7, after V lost 2 bases and J lost 2 bases. The CDR3 covers 17 residues. The DNA for the CDR3 is TGCGCCAGCAGCTTCGCTAGCGGGAGGCGGTACACAGATACGCAGTATTTT. Translated, it gives CASSFASGRRYTDTQYF.

The chain employs TRBV7-9 and TRBJ1-1; D is unresolved. Germline V gene data show CDR1 as SEHNR and CDR2 as FQNEAQ (reference sequence). The CDR3 length is 13 residues. Trimming pared 3 bases from V and 2 bases from J, leaving 7 bases between. The CDR3 region is CASSFGPNTEAFF. The CDR3 DNA sequence: TGTGCCAGCAGCTTTGGGCCAAACACTGAAGCTTTCTTT. Based on the CDR3 plus reference TRBV7-9 and TRBJ1-1, the full variable domain is DTGVSQNPRHKITKRGQNVTFRCDPISEHNRLYWYRQTLGQGPEFLTYFQNEAQLEKSRLLSDRFSAERPKGSFSTLEIQRTEQGDSAMYLCASSFGPNTEAFFGQGTRLTVV.

This clonotype showed up just a few times. The chain has TRBV7-2 and TRBJ1-6; D unresolved. Trimming shortened V by 5 bases and J by 10 bases, and 21 bases separated the two germline ends. The CDR3 sequence is 16 residues long. Germline loops: CDR1 SGHTA, CDR2 FQGNSA. CDR3 DNA: TGTGCCAGCAGCCTCACTCTCCTCACGAGGGAATCACCCCTCCACTTT. This gives the protein CASSLTLLTRESPLHF.

A remark on this clonotype: The junction and the germline gene differ at one end; a read error may be behind it. V usage is TRBV6-2 or TRBV6-3 and J usage is TRBJ2-5, with TRBD2 identical over 11 bases. This CDR3 region has 17 residues. Germline V lookup: CDR1 MNHEY, CDR2 SVGEGT. In nucleotides, the CDR3 is TGTGCCAGTAGTTCCCCGACTAGCGGGGACTACCAAGAGACCCAGTACTTC. Protein sequence: CASSSPTSGDYQETQYF.

The chain employs TRBV7-2 and TRBJ2-3; D remains unclear. Germline assignment: CDR1 SGHTA and CDR2 FQGNSA. V was cut by 5 bases and J by 4 bases, with 10 bases left in between. The CDR3 is 13 amino acids. As DNA, the CDR3 is TGTGCCAGCAGCCCCCGAGTTTCAGATACGCAGTATTTT. This sequence encodes CASSPRVSDTQYF.

This clonotype was seen a few times. This rearrangement joins TRBV5-4 to TRBJ1-1, with no clear D. V lost 0 bases, J lost 4 bases, and 4 bases lay in between. Germline V gene lookup returns CDR1 SGHNT and CDR2 YYREEE (reference sequence). The CDR3 has 12 residues. The CDR3 is CASSLESTEAFF. CDR3 coding DNA: TGTGCCAGCAGCTTGGAATCCACTGAAGCTTTCTTT.

J is TRBJ1-2 and V is TRBV29-1; D unresolved. CDR3 length: 12 residues. V dropped 3 bases and J dropped 8 bases, with 13 bases sitting between them. Germline lookup yields CDR1 SQVTM and CDR2 ANQGSEA. CDR3 sequence: CSVDETIGGYTF. DNA of the CDR3: TGCAGCGTTGATGAGACGATCGGCGGCTACACCTTC. Full variable domain (outside the CDR3, taken from reference TRBV29-1 and TRBJ1-2): SAVISQKPSRDICQRGTSLTIQCQVDSQVTMMFWYRQQPGQSLTLIATANQGSEATYESGFVIDKFPISRPNLTFSTLTVSNMSPEDSSIYLCSVDETIGGYTFGSGTRLTVV.

This clonotype has a single count. The rearrangement joins TRBV29-1 to TRBJ2-1; TRBD2 agrees at 7 bases. V lost 3 bases to trimming and J lost 0 bases; unmatched junction nucleotides: 8. There are 16 residues in the CDR3. Germline lookup yields CDR1 SQVTM and CDR2 ANQGSEA. The CDR3 DNA reads as TGCAGCGTTGAGATGGTGGGGGGGAACTCCTACAATGAGCAGTTCTTC. It translates to CSVEMVGGNSYNEQFF.

The sample holds one count of this clonotype. Given a much more abundant clone one base away, this may be a read error. The V and J genes are TRBV6-5 and TRBJ2-2; D is possibly TRBD1 or TRBD2 (5 bases each). The CDR3 extends over 16 amino acids. Germline assignment: CDR1 MNHEY and CDR2 SVGAGI. V was clipped by 6 bases and J by 4 bases, with 18 bases between them. The CDR3 nucleotides are TGTGCCAGCAGGGACTTGGGGACCCTCTTCACCGGGGAGCTGTTTTTT. Translation gives CASRDLGTLFTGELFF.

This rearrangement joins TRBV7-2 to TRBJ1-2, with D maybe TRBD1 (5 bases). V gave up 2 bases and J gave up 8 bases, with 12 bases separating them. The CDR3 covers 13 residues. Germline assignment: CDR1 SGHTA and CDR2 FQGNSA. The CDR3 reads CASSLIGDPGYTF. CDR3 sequence (DNA): TGTGCCAGCAGCTTAATAGGGGATCCGGGCTACACCTTC.

This clonotype was recorded a few times. This chain links TRBV2 with TRBJ1-1; D unclear. Germline CDR1 reads SNHLY; CDR2 reads FYNNEI. This CDR3 is 12 amino acids long. Trimming took off 7 bases at V and 1 base at J, with 7 bases between the two ends. The CDR3 nucleotides are TGTGCCAGCATACTGACGAACACTGAAGCTTTCTTT. Amino acids: CASILTNTEAFF.

This clonotype turned up a few times. The rearrangement uses TRBV12-3 or TRBV12-4 and TRBJ2-1; 7 positions match TRBD2. CDR3 length: 16 amino acids. V shed 3 bases and J 0 bases; nucleotides not matched to a gene: 5. DNA for the CDR3: TGTGCCAGCAGTTTTAGACTAGCCGACTCCTACAATGAGCAGTTCTTC. The encoded protein is CASSFRLADSYNEQFF.

This clonotype was counted once. The rearrangement links TRBV5-8 to TRBJ2-7, with a weak D call TRBD1 (5 bases). Trimming took 4 bases from V and 2 from J, leaving 13 bases between them. Per germline, CDR1 SGHTS and CDR2 YDEGEE. This CDR3 contains 14 residues. The CDR3 DNA follows: TGTGCCAGCAGCCTGACAGAAATTGCCTACGAGCAGTACTTC. Translation gives CASSLTEIAYEQYF.

This clonotype showed up just a few times. This chain uses TRBV12-3 or TRBV12-4 with TRBJ1-5; D is ambiguous. Between the trimmed V and J ends, which lost 2 bases and 1 base, there was a span of 9 bases. CDR3 length: 15 amino acids. CDR3 nucleotide sequence: TGTGCCAGCAGTTTAAGATTTGAGAGCAATCAGCCCCAGCATTTT. Its translation is CASSLRFESNQPQHF.

As regards this clonotype: One junction end disagrees with the germline gene, perhaps due to a read error. The CDR3 nucleotides are TGCGTCAGCAGCTTGACAGGACCGAACTACGAGCAGTACTTC. Amino acid sequence: CVSSLTGPNYEQYF. The chain couples TRBV5-1 to TRBJ2-7, with D perhaps TRBD1 (6 bases). The CDR3 loop spans 14 amino acids. In germline, CDR1 is SGHRS, CDR2 YFSETQ. Complete variable domain (other parts from reference TRBV5-1 and TRBJ2-7): KAGVTQTPRYLIKTRGQQVTLSCSPISGHRSVSWYQQTPGQGLQFLFEYFSETQRNKGNFPGRFSGRQFSNSRSEMNVSTLELGDSALYLCVSSLTGPNYEQYFGPGTRLTVT.

The CDR3 DNA sequence: TGTGCCAGCAGCCAAGACCCACCCCAGACTAGCCCGGGGACAGATACGCAGTATTTT. This translates into CASSQDPPQTSPGTDTQYF. The chain links TRBV4-2 to TRBJ2-3, with 7 nucleotides matching TRBD2. J lost 3 bases, V lost 0 bases, and 15 bases had no gene match. Germline values: CDR1 LGHNA, CDR2 YNFKEQ. The CDR3 consists of 19 residues.

The gene calls are TRBV11-2 and TRBJ1-4, with unresolved D. The CDR3 loop spans 14 amino acids. Trimming left V 4 bases short and J 7 bases short, with 13 bases between. Germline values: CDR1 SGHAT, CDR2 FQNNGV. This CDR3 reads CASSSEVYFEKLFF. The CDR3 region has the DNA TGTGCCAGCAGCTCCGAGGTCTATTTTGAAAAACTGTTTTTT.

The chain employs TRBV20-1 and TRBJ2-7; possible D gene TRBD2, 5 bases. The germline gives CDR1 DFQATT, CDR2 SNEGSKA (reference sequence). This CDR3 is 14 amino acids long. Trimming removed 0 bases from V and 0 bases from J, with 9 bases in between. The CDR3: CSARDVRDSYEQYF. CDR3 nucleotide sequence: TGCAGTGCTAGAGATGTACGGGACTCCTACGAGCAGTACTTC.

As for this clonotype: This may be a read error, as it is one base from a much larger clone. V and J are TRBV6-6 and TRBJ1-6; 8 bases align to TRBD1. Germline CDR1 is MNHNY and CDR2 is SVGAGI (reference sequence). The length of the CDR3 is 16 residues. The CDR3 coding sequence is TGTGCCAGCAGTTACTCGAGGACAGGGAATAATTCACTCCTCCACTTT. The encoded protein is CASSYSRTGNNSLLHF.

V usage is TRBV20-1 and J usage is TRBJ2-1, with D tentatively TRBD2 (5 bases). Trimming left V 6 bases short and J 0 bases short, with 12 bases between. Germline lookup yields CDR1 DFQATT and CDR2 SNEGSKA (reference sequence). The CDR3 spans 14 residues. The CDR3 DNA reads TGCAGTGCGTCAACTGGGAGCTCCTACAATGAGCAGTTCTTC. Translating gives CSASTGSSYNEQFF.

By sample share, this clonotype is medium-sized. The chain uses TRBV20-1 and TRBJ2-3; TRBD2 might be the D (6 bases). Trimming took off 0 bases at V and 1 base at J, with 11 bases between the two ends. This CDR3 region has 15 residues. Germline values: CDR1 DFQATT, CDR2 SNEGSKA (reference sequence). Here the CDR3 DNA reads TGCAGTGCTAGAGATATCGAGCGGGGCACAGATACGCAGTATTTT. Translation gives CSARDIERGTDTQYF.

J is TRBJ1-1 and V is TRBV7-6; D perhaps matches TRBD1 (6 bases). The germline V gene encodes CDR1 SGHVS and CDR2 FNYEAQ. The CDR3 is made up of 16 amino acids. Trimming cost V 8 bases and J 5 bases, with 24 bases left between them. CDR3 sequence reads: CASVSGGAGLGTEAFF. In nucleotides, the CDR3 is TGTGCCAGCGTCAGTGGGGGGGCAGGGCTTGGAACTGAAGCTTTCTTT.

The chain couples TRBV12-3 or TRBV12-4 to TRBJ2-1; no definite D call. The V end lost 4 bases, the J end lost 9 bases, and 13 bases lay between the germline ends. The CDR3 contains 13 residues. Written as DNA, the CDR3 is TGTGCCAGCAGTTCAACCGGTGCTGGTGAGCAGTTCTTC. Translated, it gives CASSSTGAGEQFF.